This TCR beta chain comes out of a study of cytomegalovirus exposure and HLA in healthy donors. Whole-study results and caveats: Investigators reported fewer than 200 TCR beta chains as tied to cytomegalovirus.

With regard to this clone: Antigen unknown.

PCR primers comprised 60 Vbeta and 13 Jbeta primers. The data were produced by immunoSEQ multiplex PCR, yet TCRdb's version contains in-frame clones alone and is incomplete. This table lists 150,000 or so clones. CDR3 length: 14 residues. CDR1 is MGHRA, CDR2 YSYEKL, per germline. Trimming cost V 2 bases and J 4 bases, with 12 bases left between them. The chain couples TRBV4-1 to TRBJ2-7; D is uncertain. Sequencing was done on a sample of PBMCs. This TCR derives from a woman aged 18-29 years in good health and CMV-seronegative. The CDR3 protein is CASSQNQALYEQYF. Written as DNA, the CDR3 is TGCGCCAGCAGCCAAAATCAGGCCTTATACGAGCAGTACTTC.